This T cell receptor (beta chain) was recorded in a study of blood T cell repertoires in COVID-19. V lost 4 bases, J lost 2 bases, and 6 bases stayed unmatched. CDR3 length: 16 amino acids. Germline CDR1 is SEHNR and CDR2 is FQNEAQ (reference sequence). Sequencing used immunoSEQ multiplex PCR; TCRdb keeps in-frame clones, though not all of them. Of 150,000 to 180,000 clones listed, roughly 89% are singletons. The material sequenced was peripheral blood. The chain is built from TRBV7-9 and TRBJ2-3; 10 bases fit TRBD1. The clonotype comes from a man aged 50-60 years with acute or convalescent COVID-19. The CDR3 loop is CASSSGQGGHTDTQYF. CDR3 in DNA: TGTGCCAGCAGCTCAGGACAGGGGGGACACACAGATACGCAGTATTTT.